The rows below give T cell receptor beta chains drawn from one sample of a study of blood T cell repertoires in COVID-19. Sequencing used immunoSEQ multiplex PCR; TCRdb keeps in-frame clones, though not all of them. The sample holds 350,000 to 400,000 clones; 89% are singletons and the top ten take about 3%. Sequencing was carried out using peripheral blood. The receptor source for this set is a woman aged 30 to 39 with COVID-19, enrolled during active disease. Each CDR3 is given with its conserved first and last residue. D genes are given only for firm matches. A row's size may be missing; if present it is once, few, many or a size class.

clone_size: -
j_call: TRBJ2-7
v_call: TRBV19
d_call: TRBD1
cdr3_nt: TGTGCCAGTAGTAAGGCACAGGGGGGAACCTACGAGCAGTACTTC
cdr3_aa: CASSKAQGGTYEQYF

clone_size: -
j_call: TRBJ2-6
v_call: TRBV2
d_call: -
cdr3_nt: TGTGCCAGCAGAGAGAGACTAACCCTCTCTGGGGCCAACGTCCTGACTTTC
cdr3_aa: CASRERLTLSGANVLTF

clone_size: -
j_call: TRBJ1-4
v_call: TRBV7-8
d_call: -
cdr3_nt: TGTGCCAGCAGCTTAGCGCCCGGGTTACGGGAAAAACTGTTTTTT
cdr3_aa: CASSLAPGLREKLFF

clone_size: -
j_call: TRBJ2-1
v_call: TRBV19
d_call: TRBD2
cdr3_nt: TGTGCCAGTAGTGCAGGCACTAGCGGGAGTATGTATGAGCAGTTCTTC
cdr3_aa: CASSAGTSGSMYEQFF

clone_size: -
j_call: TRBJ1-1
v_call: TRBV5-4
d_call: -
cdr3_nt: TGTGCCAGCAGCTTTAGAGGATCGACTGAAGCTTTCTTT
cdr3_aa: CASSFRGSTEAFF

clone_size: -
j_call: TRBJ2-6
v_call: TRBV4-1
d_call: -
cdr3_nt: TGCGCCAGCAGCCAAGGACACCTCTCTGGGGCCAACGTCCTGACTTTC
cdr3_aa: CASSQGHLSGANVLTF

clone_size: few
j_call: TRBJ2-7
v_call: TRBV28
d_call: TRBD2
cdr3_nt: TGTGCCAGCAGTCGTTTCCCGATAGCGGGGCCTTCTCTAGAGCAGTACTTC
cdr3_aa: CASSRFPIAGPSLEQYF

clone_size: -
j_call: TRBJ2-1
v_call: TRBV30
d_call: -
cdr3_nt: TGTGCCTGGAGTGCCGCTGTTGCGGGACTCGCCCCAAAGTTCTTC
cdr3_aa: CAWSAAVAGLAPKFF

clone_size: once
j_call: TRBJ2-5
v_call: TRBV9
d_call: -
cdr3_nt: TGTGCCAGCGGGACTGGGGGGAGGGAGACCCAGTACTTC
cdr3_aa: CASGTGGRETQYF

clone_size: -
j_call: TRBJ2-2
v_call: TRBV6-2/TRBV6-3
d_call: TRBD2
cdr3_nt: TGTGCCAGCAGTTACGTCGGGAGGGCCGGGGAGCTGTTTTTT
cdr3_aa: CASSYVGRAGELFF

clone_size: -
j_call: TRBJ2-5
v_call: TRBV12-3/TRBV12-4
d_call: -
cdr3_nt: TGTGCCAGCAGTTCCCGGTCCGGGGAGACCCAGTACTTC
cdr3_aa: CASSSRSGETQYF

clone_size: -
j_call: TRBJ1-5
v_call: TRBV19
d_call: TRBD1
cdr3_nt: TGTGCCAGTAGTATAGTAAGAGGGACAGGGGGCGCGTTAGATCAGCCCCAGCATTTT
cdr3_aa: CASSIVRGTGGALDQPQHF

clone_size: once
j_call: TRBJ1-1
v_call: TRBV19
d_call: TRBD1
cdr3_nt: TGTGCCAGTAGTACCTCACAGGGGTGGGGCACTGAAGCTTTCTTT
cdr3_aa: CASSTSQGWGTEAFF

clone_size: once
j_call: TRBJ2-2
v_call: TRBV19
d_call: TRBD2
cdr3_nt: TGTGCCAGTGATCCTAGCGGAGGCTACACCGGGGAGCTGTTTTTT
cdr3_aa: CASDPSGGYTGELFF

clone_size: -
j_call: TRBJ1-1
v_call: TRBV30
d_call: -
cdr3_nt: TGTGCCTGGAGTACGGGGGGAGAAGCTTTCTTT
cdr3_aa: CAWSTGGEAFF

clone_size: few
j_call: TRBJ2-5
v_call: TRBV25-1
d_call: TRBD2
cdr3_nt: TGTGCCAGCAGTGTGGGGGGGGAGACCCAGTACTTC
cdr3_aa: CASSVGGETQYF

clone_size: -
j_call: TRBJ2-7
v_call: TRBV27
d_call: -
cdr3_nt: TGTGCCAGCAGTTTATACCCCGAGGGGGGGGCGGGATACGAGCAGTACTTC
cdr3_aa: CASSLYPEGGAGYEQYF

clone_size: -
j_call: TRBJ2-3
v_call: TRBV4-3
d_call: TRBD2
cdr3_nt: TGCGCCAGCAGCCATGATCCTAGCGGGGATAGCACAGATACGCAGTATTTT
cdr3_aa: CASSHDPSGDSTDTQYF

clone_size: -
j_call: TRBJ2-3
v_call: TRBV4-1
d_call: TRBD2
cdr3_nt: TGCGCCAGCAGCCAACTCGGCGGGAGGGCCAACTATATCCCAGATACGCAGTATTTT
cdr3_aa: CASSQLGGRANYIPDTQYF

clone_size: -
j_call: TRBJ2-3
v_call: TRBV6-2/TRBV6-3
d_call: TRBD1
cdr3_nt: TGTGCCAGCAGTGACAGGGGCAAGTCAGATACGCAGTATTTT
cdr3_aa: CASSDRGKSDTQYF

clone_size: once
j_call: TRBJ2-7
v_call: TRBV10-3
d_call: TRBD1
cdr3_nt: TGTGCCATCAGTGAGGGACAGGTGTACGAGCAGTACTTC
cdr3_aa: CAISEGQVYEQYF

clone_size: -
j_call: TRBJ2-1
v_call: TRBV30
d_call: TRBD2
cdr3_nt: TGTGCCTGGAGTCGGGGGAGGGGCAATGAGCAGTTCTTC
cdr3_aa: CAWSRGRGNEQFF

clone_size: -
j_call: TRBJ1-1
v_call: TRBV19
d_call: TRBD1
cdr3_nt: TGTGCCAGTAGTTCTCGGACAGGGGATACTGAAGCTTTCTTT
cdr3_aa: CASSSRTGDTEAFF

clone_size: -
j_call: TRBJ1-5
v_call: TRBV4-1
d_call: -
cdr3_nt: TGCGCCAGCAGCCGTACAGGGCTGGAGCCCCAGCATTTT
cdr3_aa: CASSRTGLEPQHF

clone_size: -
j_call: TRBJ2-2
v_call: TRBV18
d_call: TRBD1
cdr3_nt: TGTGCCAGCTCTTGGGACAGGAGCACCGGGGAGCTGTTTTTT
cdr3_aa: CASSWDRSTGELFF

clone_size: -
j_call: TRBJ2-1
v_call: TRBV15
d_call: TRBD2
cdr3_nt: TGTGCCACCAGCAGAGACGGACTAGCGGCAAATGAGCAGTTCTTC
cdr3_aa: CATSRDGLAANEQFF

clone_size: -
j_call: TRBJ2-5
v_call: TRBV10-3
d_call: -
cdr3_nt: TGTGCCATCAGTGATGGTCGAGGAGCGCGAGAGACCCAGTACTTC
cdr3_aa: CAISDGRGARETQYF

clone_size: -
j_call: TRBJ1-1
v_call: TRBV5-6
d_call: -
cdr3_nt: TGTGCCAGCAGCTTGTTCACGAGGGCCCTAACTGAAGCTTTCTTT
cdr3_aa: CASSLFTRALTEAFF

clone_size: -
j_call: TRBJ1-4
v_call: TRBV13
d_call: -
cdr3_nt: TGTGCCAGCAGCTTAAGGCAGGGGCCACGTCGGAGCGAAAAACTGTTTTTT
cdr3_aa: CASSLRQGPRRSEKLFF

clone_size: few
j_call: TRBJ2-2
v_call: TRBV24-1
d_call: -
cdr3_nt: TGTGCCACCAGTGATTATCTCGGACAATCGGGGGAGCTGTTTTTT
cdr3_aa: CATSDYLGQSGELFF

clone_size: -
j_call: TRBJ1-6
v_call: TRBV28
d_call: TRBD1
cdr3_nt: TGTGCCAGCAGAAGGGACAGCCCCCTTAATTCACCCCTCCACTTT
cdr3_aa: CASRRDSPLNSPLHF

clone_size: -
j_call: TRBJ2-7
v_call: TRBV5-1
d_call: -
cdr3_nt: TGCGCCAGCAGCTTGGGGCCGGGGGGCTCTGTGGGATCCTACGAGCAGTACTTC
cdr3_aa: CASSLGPGGSVGSYEQYF

clone_size: few
j_call: TRBJ2-7
v_call: TRBV3-1/TRBV3-2
d_call: TRBD1
cdr3_nt: TGTGCCAGCAGCCAAGGCAGGGGGACAGGCTACGAGCAGTACTTC
cdr3_aa: CASSQGRGTGYEQYF

clone_size: -
j_call: TRBJ1-5
v_call: TRBV5-6
d_call: -
cdr3_nt: TGTGCCAGCAGCTTGGGAGTACGGGATAGCAATCAGCCCCAGCATTTT
cdr3_aa: CASSLGVRDSNQPQHF

clone_size: -
j_call: TRBJ2-5
v_call: TRBV6-5
d_call: -
cdr3_nt: TGTGCCAGCAGTTACCTATCTCGGCAGGGCCTATACTTC
cdr3_aa: CASSYLSRQGLYF

clone_size: -
j_call: TRBJ2-1
v_call: TRBV30
d_call: -
cdr3_nt: TGTGCCTGGACCGGGACTGGGAACTACAATGAGCAGTTCTTC
cdr3_aa: CAWTGTGNYNEQFF

clone_size: -
j_call: TRBJ1-2
v_call: TRBV4-3
d_call: -
cdr3_nt: TGCGCCAGCAGCCAAGATTTGTCACAGGGAGTAGGCTACACCTTC
cdr3_aa: CASSQDLSQGVGYTF

clone_size: -
j_call: TRBJ1-2
v_call: TRBV5-6
d_call: -
cdr3_nt: TGTGCCAGCAGCTCCGGGACTGACTATGGCTACACCTTC
cdr3_aa: CASSSGTDYGYTF

clone_size: -
j_call: TRBJ1-1
v_call: TRBV7-9
d_call: -
cdr3_nt: TGTGCCAGCAGCTTAGAACTTCCTGAAGCTTTCTTT
cdr3_aa: CASSLELPEAFF

clone_size: -
j_call: TRBJ1-5
v_call: TRBV18
d_call: -
cdr3_nt: TGTGCCAGCTCACCACAGCATGATCAGCCCCAGCATTTT
cdr3_aa: CASSPQHDQPQHF

clone_size: -
j_call: TRBJ2-7
v_call: TRBV27
d_call: TRBD1
cdr3_nt: TGTGCCAGCAGTCGGGACAGGGATGGGTACGAGCAGTACTTC
cdr3_aa: CASSRDRDGYEQYF

clone_size: many
j_call: TRBJ1-5
v_call: TRBV6-6
d_call: TRBD1
cdr3_nt: TGTGCCAGCAGCTATCACAGGGGGCAAGGTAATCAGCCCCAGCATTTT
cdr3_aa: CASSYHRGQGNQPQHF

clone_size: once
j_call: TRBJ1-2
v_call: TRBV7-2
d_call: -
cdr3_nt: TGTGCCAGCAGCCCCAGGGCGCAGGGGTTCTATGGCTACACCTTC
cdr3_aa: CASSPRAQGFYGYTF

clone_size: few
j_call: TRBJ2-7
v_call: TRBV27
d_call: -
cdr3_nt: TGTGCCAGCAGTTGGGAGCGGTCAAGAGGAGAGCAGTACTTC
cdr3_aa: CASSWERSRGEQYF

clone_size: -
j_call: TRBJ2-3
v_call: TRBV19
d_call: -
cdr3_nt: TGTGCCAGTAGGGCCCCCGGCACAGATACGCAGTATTTT
cdr3_aa: CASRAPGTDTQYF

clone_size: -
j_call: TRBJ2-3
v_call: TRBV7-6
d_call: -
cdr3_nt: TGTGCCAGCAGCTTCTACGATACGCAGTATTTT
cdr3_aa: CASSFYDTQYF

clone_size: -
j_call: TRBJ2-1
v_call: TRBV24-1
d_call: TRBD1
cdr3_nt: TGTGCCACCAGTGACCCTGATTGGACAGGGGGCTACAATGAGCAGTTCTTC
cdr3_aa: CATSDPDWTGGYNEQFF

clone_size: -
j_call: TRBJ2-2
v_call: TRBV28
d_call: TRBD1
cdr3_nt: TGTGCCAGCTCTATCCCGGGGACAGTTAACACCGGGGAGCTGTTTTTT
cdr3_aa: CASSIPGTVNTGELFF

clone_size: -
j_call: TRBJ2-5
v_call: TRBV21-1
d_call: -
cdr3_nt: TGTGCCAACCCGACAGGGGGCGTGGAGACCCAGTACTTC
cdr3_aa: CANPTGGVETQYF

clone_size: -
j_call: TRBJ1-1
v_call: TRBV5-1
d_call: -
cdr3_nt: TGCGCCAGCAGCTACCGCCAGGGCACTGAAGCTTTCTTT
cdr3_aa: CASSYRQGTEAFF

clone_size: -
j_call: TRBJ2-3
v_call: TRBV6-4
d_call: TRBD2
cdr3_nt: TGTGCCAGCAGTGACCCACGTGAGCGGGGGGGGCCAATTGCAGATACGCAGTATTTT
cdr3_aa: CASSDPRERGGPIADTQYF

clone_size: -
j_call: TRBJ2-7
v_call: TRBV4-1
d_call: -
cdr3_nt: TGCGCCAGCAGCCAAGTTAGCGGATTCTACGAGCAGTACTTC
cdr3_aa: CASSQVSGFYEQYF

clone_size: -
j_call: TRBJ1-5
v_call: TRBV19
d_call: -
cdr3_nt: TGTGCCAGTAGTCCCGGGGTGCGTTCCCAACAGCCCCAGCATTTT
cdr3_aa: CASSPGVRSQQPQHF

clone_size: -
j_call: TRBJ2-7
v_call: TRBV3-1/TRBV3-2
d_call: TRBD2
cdr3_nt: TGTGCCAGCAGCCAAGGCAGACTAGCATTCGAGCAGTACTTC
cdr3_aa: CASSQGRLAFEQYF